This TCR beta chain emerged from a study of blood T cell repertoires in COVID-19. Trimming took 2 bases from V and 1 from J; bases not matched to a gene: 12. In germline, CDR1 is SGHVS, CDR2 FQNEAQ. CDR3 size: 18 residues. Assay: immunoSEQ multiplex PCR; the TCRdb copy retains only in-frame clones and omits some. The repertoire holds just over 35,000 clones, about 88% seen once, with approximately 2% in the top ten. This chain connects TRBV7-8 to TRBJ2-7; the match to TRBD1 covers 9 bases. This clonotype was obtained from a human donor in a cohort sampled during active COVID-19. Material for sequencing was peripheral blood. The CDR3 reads CASSLHPQGAVRSYEQYF. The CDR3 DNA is TGTGCCAGCAGCTTACATCCACAGGGGGCCGTTAGATCCTACGAGCAGTACTTC.